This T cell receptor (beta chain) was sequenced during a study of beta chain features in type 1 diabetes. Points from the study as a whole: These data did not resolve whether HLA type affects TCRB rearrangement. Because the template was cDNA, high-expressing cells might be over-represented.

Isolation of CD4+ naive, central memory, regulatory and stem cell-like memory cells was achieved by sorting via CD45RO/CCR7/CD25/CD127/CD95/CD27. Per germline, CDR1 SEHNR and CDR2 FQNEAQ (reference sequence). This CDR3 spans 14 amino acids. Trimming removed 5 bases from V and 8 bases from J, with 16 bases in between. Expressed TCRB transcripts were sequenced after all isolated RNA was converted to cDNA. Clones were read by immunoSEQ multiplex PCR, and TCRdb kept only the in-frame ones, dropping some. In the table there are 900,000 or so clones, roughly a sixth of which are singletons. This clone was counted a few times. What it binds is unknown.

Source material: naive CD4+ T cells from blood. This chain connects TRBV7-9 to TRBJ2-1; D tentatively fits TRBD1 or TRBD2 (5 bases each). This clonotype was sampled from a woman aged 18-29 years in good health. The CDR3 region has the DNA TGTGCCAGCAGCCAACGGGGCAGGGTCGATGAGCAGTTCTTC. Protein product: CASSQRGRVDEQFF.